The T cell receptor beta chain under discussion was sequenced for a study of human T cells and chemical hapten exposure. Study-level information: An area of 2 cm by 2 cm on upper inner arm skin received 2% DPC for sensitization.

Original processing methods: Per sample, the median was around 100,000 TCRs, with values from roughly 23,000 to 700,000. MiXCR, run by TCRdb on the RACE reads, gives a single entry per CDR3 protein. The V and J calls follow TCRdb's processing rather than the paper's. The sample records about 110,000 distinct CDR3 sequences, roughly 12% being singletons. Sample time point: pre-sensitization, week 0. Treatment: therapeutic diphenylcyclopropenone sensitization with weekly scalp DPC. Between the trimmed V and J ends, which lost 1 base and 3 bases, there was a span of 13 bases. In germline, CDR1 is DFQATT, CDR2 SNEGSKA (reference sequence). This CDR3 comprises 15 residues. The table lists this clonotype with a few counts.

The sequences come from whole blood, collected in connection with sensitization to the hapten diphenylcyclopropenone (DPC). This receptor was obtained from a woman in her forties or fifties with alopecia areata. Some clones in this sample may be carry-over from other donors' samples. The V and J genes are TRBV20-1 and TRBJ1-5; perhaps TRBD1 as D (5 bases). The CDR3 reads CSARANRDFNQPQHF. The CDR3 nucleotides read TGCAGTGCTAGAGCTAACCGGGACTTCAATCAGCCCCAGCATTTT.